These T cell receptor beta chains were read from a single sample in a study of T cell responses to AZD1222 COVID-19 vaccine. The assay was immunoSEQ multiplex PCR, and TCRdb's table has in-frame clones only and misses some. The table includes about 120,000 clones, 90% detected once. The sequences come from peripheral blood, collected on day 0 of MenACWY control vaccination. These receptors all come from an adult in good health. CDR3s include the opening cysteine and the closing phenylalanine or tryptophan. A D gene is named only where the DNA matches it firmly. Clone size is given for some rows only: seen once, a few or many times, or a class if the clone is expanded.

cdr3_aa: CASSFSTGGPYEQYF; cdr3_nt: TGTGCCAGCAGTTTTTCAACGGGAGGCCCCTACGAGCAGTACTTC; d_call: TRBD2; j_call: TRBJ2-7; clone_size: once; v_call: TRBV28
cdr3_aa: CASRETGMQETQYF; cdr3_nt: TGCGCCAGCAGGGAGACAGGGATGCAAGAGACCCAGTACTTC; d_call: TRBD1; j_call: TRBJ2-5; clone_size: once; v_call: TRBV5-1
cdr3_aa: CASSYGQGLETQYF; cdr3_nt: TGTGCCAGCAGTTACGGCCAGGGGCTGGAGACCCAGTACTTC; d_call: -; j_call: TRBJ2-5; clone_size: -; v_call: TRBV6-2/TRBV6-3
cdr3_aa: CASSPPPNTEAFF; cdr3_nt: TGTGCCAGCAGTCCCCCCCCGAACACTGAAGCTTTCTTT; d_call: -; j_call: TRBJ1-1; clone_size: -; v_call: TRBV28
cdr3_aa: CASSIARGATGGYTF; cdr3_nt: TGTGCCAGTAGTATAGCCCGAGGAGCCACGGGTGGCTACACCTTC; d_call: -; j_call: TRBJ1-2; clone_size: -; v_call: TRBV19
cdr3_aa: CASSTQRGFQPQHF; cdr3_nt: TGTGCCAGCAGCACCCAAAGGGGATTTCAGCCCCAGCATTTT; d_call: -; j_call: TRBJ1-5; clone_size: -; v_call: TRBV6-2/TRBV6-3
cdr3_aa: CSVAYRRFNEQYF; cdr3_nt: TGCAGCGTTGCGTACAGGAGGTTCAACGAGCAGTACTTC; d_call: -; j_call: TRBJ2-7; clone_size: -; v_call: TRBV29-1
cdr3_aa: CASSLDSYNSPLHF; cdr3_nt: TGCGCCAGCAGCTTAGACAGTTATAATTCACCCCTCCACTTT; d_call: -; j_call: TRBJ1-6; clone_size: -; v_call: TRBV5-1
cdr3_aa: CAWMRDSEQYF; cdr3_nt: TGTGCCTGGATGAGGGACAGCGAGCAGTACTTC; d_call: TRBD1; j_call: TRBJ2-7; clone_size: -; v_call: TRBV30
cdr3_aa: CASSKIANGDEQFF; cdr3_nt: TGTGCCAGTAGTAAAATAGCCAATGGGGATGAGCAGTTCTTC; d_call: -; j_call: TRBJ2-1; clone_size: -; v_call: TRBV19
cdr3_aa: CASSLASFRELFF; cdr3_nt: TGTGCCAGCAGTTTAGCCAGCTTTCGGGAGCTGTTTTTT; d_call: -; j_call: TRBJ2-2; clone_size: -; v_call: TRBV12-3/TRBV12-4
cdr3_aa: CASSALKRGADTQYF; cdr3_nt: TGTGCCAGCAGTGCACTTAAGCGGGGGGCCGATACGCAGTATTTT; d_call: TRBD2; j_call: TRBJ2-3; clone_size: -; v_call: TRBV6-8
cdr3_aa: CASSSPAGQSEKLFF; cdr3_nt: TGTGCCAGCAGTTCACCGGCGGGCCAAAGTGAAAAACTGTTTTTT; d_call: -; j_call: TRBJ1-4; clone_size: -; v_call: TRBV6-2/TRBV6-3
cdr3_aa: CASSFASDQPQHF; cdr3_nt: TGTGCCAGCAGCTTTGCATCCGATCAGCCCCAGCATTTT; d_call: -; j_call: TRBJ1-5; clone_size: -; v_call: TRBV7-2
cdr3_aa: CATSDNGPLSHEQFF; cdr3_nt: TGTGCCACCAGTGATAACGGACCCTTGTCCCATGAGCAGTTCTTC; d_call: -; j_call: TRBJ2-1; clone_size: -; v_call: TRBV24-1
cdr3_aa: CASSFEGSQPQHF; cdr3_nt: TGTGCCAGCAGCTTCGAGGGGAGTCAGCCCCAGCATTTT; d_call: -; j_call: TRBJ1-5; clone_size: -; v_call: TRBV11-2
cdr3_aa: CASSPQMWETGGTDTQYF; cdr3_nt: TGTGCCAGCAGCCCACAGATGTGGGAGACAGGGGGGACAGATACGCAGTATTTT; d_call: TRBD1; j_call: TRBJ2-3; clone_size: -; v_call: TRBV13
cdr3_aa: CASSPTGLGNIQYF; cdr3_nt: TGTGCCAGCTCACCTACAGGGCTGGGGAACATTCAGTACTTC; d_call: -; j_call: TRBJ2-4; clone_size: -; v_call: TRBV18
cdr3_aa: CASSPSRQVSGANVLTF; cdr3_nt: TGTGCCAGCAGCCCTAGCCGACAGGTTTCTGGGGCCAACGTCCTGACTTTC; d_call: -; j_call: TRBJ2-6; clone_size: -; v_call: TRBV14
cdr3_aa: CSALLDTQYF; cdr3_nt: TGCAGTGCCCTTCTAGATACGCAGTATTTT; d_call: -; j_call: TRBJ2-3; clone_size: -; v_call: TRBV20-1
cdr3_aa: CSVGFVGGPTDTQYF; cdr3_nt: TGCAGCGTTGGTTTCGTGGGAGGGCCTACAGATACGCAGTATTTT; d_call: TRBD2; j_call: TRBJ2-3; clone_size: -; v_call: TRBV29-1
cdr3_aa: CASSFGSAGGGPYEQYF; cdr3_nt: TGTGCCAGCAGTTTCGGCTCGGCGGGAGGAGGCCCCTACGAGCAGTACTTC; d_call: TRBD2; j_call: TRBJ2-7; clone_size: -; v_call: TRBV28
cdr3_aa: CASSWQGYNQPQHF; cdr3_nt: TGTGCCAGTAGTTGGCAGGGCTACAATCAGCCCCAGCATTTT; d_call: -; j_call: TRBJ1-5; clone_size: -; v_call: TRBV19
cdr3_aa: CASSQAPPGTASNTGELFF; cdr3_nt: TGCGCCAGCAGCCAGGCCCCCCCCGGGACGGCCTCGAACACCGGGGAGCTGTTTTTT; d_call: -; j_call: TRBJ2-2; clone_size: -; v_call: TRBV4-1
cdr3_aa: CASSHIYNEQFF; cdr3_nt: TGTGCCAGCAGCCACATATACAATGAGCAGTTCTTC; d_call: -; j_call: TRBJ2-1; clone_size: -; v_call: TRBV7-2
cdr3_aa: CASRKGAGSSGEQFF; cdr3_nt: TGCGCCAGCAGGAAAGGGGCCGGATCCTCAGGGGAGCAGTTCTTC; d_call: -; j_call: TRBJ2-1; clone_size: -; v_call: TRBV5-1
cdr3_aa: CASSPGTGNTEAFF; cdr3_nt: TGCGCCAGCAGCCCCGGGACAGGTAACACTGAAGCTTTCTTT; d_call: TRBD1; j_call: TRBJ1-1; clone_size: -; v_call: TRBV10-1
cdr3_aa: CASSFLTVLGNEQFF; cdr3_nt: TGTGCCAGCAGTTTTTTGACAGTGCTCGGCAATGAGCAGTTCTTC; d_call: -; j_call: TRBJ2-1; clone_size: once; v_call: TRBV28
cdr3_aa: CASSGQNWSPLHF; cdr3_nt: TGTGCCAGCAGTGGACAGAATTGGTCACCCCTCCACTTT; d_call: -; j_call: TRBJ1-6; clone_size: -; v_call: TRBV3-1/TRBV3-2
cdr3_aa: CASSATGEETQYF; cdr3_nt: TGTGCCAGCAGCGCCACAGGGGAAGAGACCCAGTACTTC; d_call: TRBD1; j_call: TRBJ2-5; clone_size: -; v_call: TRBV2
cdr3_aa: CASSLARGFETQYF; cdr3_nt: TGTGCCAGCAGCTTGGCCCGGGGTTTTGAGACCCAGTACTTC; d_call: -; j_call: TRBJ2-5; clone_size: -; v_call: TRBV5-4
cdr3_aa: CASSLSWTGGLNTEAFF; cdr3_nt: TGTGCCAGCAGCTTATCCTGGACAGGGGGTCTTAACACTGAAGCTTTCTTT; d_call: TRBD1; j_call: TRBJ1-1; clone_size: -; v_call: TRBV7-2
cdr3_aa: CASSQSPGHLYEQYF; cdr3_nt: TGTGCCAGCAGCCAATCCCCGGGACACCTCTACGAGCAGTACTTC; d_call: -; j_call: TRBJ2-7; clone_size: -; v_call: TRBV7-6
cdr3_aa: CASRRDGTLNEQYF; cdr3_nt: TGTGCCAGTAGACGAGACGGGACCCTCAACGAGCAGTACTTC; d_call: -; j_call: TRBJ2-7; clone_size: -; v_call: TRBV19
cdr3_aa: CASTAAGQVIGYEQYF; cdr3_nt: TGTGCCAGCACTGCAGCCGGACAGGTGATAGGCTACGAGCAGTACTTC; d_call: TRBD1; j_call: TRBJ2-7; clone_size: -; v_call: TRBV18
cdr3_aa: CASSLRDRDTGELFF; cdr3_nt: TGCGCCAGCAGCCTCCGGGACAGGGACACCGGGGAGCTGTTTTTT; d_call: TRBD1; j_call: TRBJ2-2; clone_size: once; v_call: TRBV4-3
cdr3_aa: CASSRDSNNSPLHF; cdr3_nt: TGTGCCAGCAGCCGGGACAGCAATAATTCACCCCTCCACTTT; d_call: TRBD1; j_call: TRBJ1-6; clone_size: -; v_call: TRBV6-5
cdr3_aa: CASSRDPRETQYF; cdr3_nt: TGTGCCAGCAGCCGAGACCCGCGGGAGACCCAGTACTTC; d_call: -; j_call: TRBJ2-5; clone_size: -; v_call: TRBV7-8
cdr3_aa: CASSHRDSYNEQFF; cdr3_nt: TGTGCCAGCAGCCACCGGGACAGCTACAATGAGCAGTTCTTC; d_call: TRBD1; j_call: TRBJ2-1; clone_size: -; v_call: TRBV7-2
cdr3_aa: CASSIGTETQYF; cdr3_nt: TGTGCCAGTAGTATAGGCACGGAGACCCAGTACTTC; d_call: -; j_call: TRBJ2-5; clone_size: -; v_call: TRBV19
cdr3_aa: CAWSVGTGNTIYF; cdr3_nt: TGTGCCTGGAGTGTGGGGACTGGAAACACCATATATTTT; d_call: -; j_call: TRBJ1-3; clone_size: -; v_call: TRBV30
cdr3_aa: CSASVYETQYF; cdr3_nt: TGCAGTGCTAGCGTTTACGAGACCCAGTACTTC; d_call: -; j_call: TRBJ2-5; clone_size: -; v_call: TRBV20-1
cdr3_aa: CASSLARTGGNEQFF; cdr3_nt: TGTGCCAGCAGCTTGGCTCGGACAGGGGGGAATGAGCAGTTCTTC; d_call: TRBD1; j_call: TRBJ2-1; clone_size: -; v_call: TRBV5-4
cdr3_aa: CASSQTLAYEQYF; cdr3_nt: TGTGCCAGCAGCCAAACTCTAGCGTACGAGCAGTACTTC; d_call: -; j_call: TRBJ2-7; clone_size: -; v_call: TRBV4-2
cdr3_aa: CASSLRLAGGRTDTQYF; cdr3_nt: TGTGCCAGCAGCTTGAGACTAGCGGGAGGGAGGACAGATACGCAGTATTTT; d_call: TRBD2; j_call: TRBJ2-3; clone_size: -; v_call: TRBV7-8
cdr3_aa: CASSLAHGQSSGNTIYF; cdr3_nt: TGTGCCAGCAGCTTAGCCCACGGACAGAGCTCTGGAAACACCATATATTTT; d_call: -; j_call: TRBJ1-3; clone_size: -; v_call: TRBV7-9
cdr3_aa: CASSSRDRGPAKNIQYF; cdr3_nt: TGTGCCAGCAGCTCCCGGGACAGGGGGCCGGCCAAAAACATTCAGTACTTC; d_call: TRBD1; j_call: TRBJ2-4; clone_size: once; v_call: TRBV7-9
cdr3_aa: CAWSTPDRISQYF; cdr3_nt: TGTGCCTGGAGTACCCCGGACAGGATCTCGCAGTACTTC; d_call: TRBD1; j_call: TRBJ2-7; clone_size: -; v_call: TRBV30
cdr3_aa: CASSLQGGEQFF; cdr3_nt: TGTGCCAGCAGCTTACAGGGCGGTGAGCAGTTCTTC; d_call: -; j_call: TRBJ2-1; clone_size: -; v_call: TRBV7-3
cdr3_aa: CAIKEGWTDTQYF; cdr3_nt: TGTGCCATCAAGGAAGGGTGGACAGATACGCAGTATTTT; d_call: -; j_call: TRBJ2-3; clone_size: -; v_call: TRBV10-3
cdr3_aa: CASSSWGGAETQYF; cdr3_nt: TGTGCCAGCAGCTCGTGGGGAGGGGCAGAGACCCAGTACTTC; d_call: TRBD2; j_call: TRBJ2-5; clone_size: once; v_call: TRBV11-3